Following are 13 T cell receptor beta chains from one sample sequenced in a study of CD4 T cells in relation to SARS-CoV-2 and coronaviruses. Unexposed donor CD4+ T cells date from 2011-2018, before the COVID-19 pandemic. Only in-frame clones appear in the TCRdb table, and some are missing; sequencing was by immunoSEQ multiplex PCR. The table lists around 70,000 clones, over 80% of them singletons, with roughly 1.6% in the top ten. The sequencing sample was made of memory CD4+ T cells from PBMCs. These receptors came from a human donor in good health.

The CDR3 DNA follows: TGTGCCAGAGCCGGGATTTTTCTAATTACAGATACGCAGTATTTT. Translating it yields CARAGIFLITDTQYF. This chain uses TRBV19 with TRBJ2-3, with a weak D call TRBD2 (5 bases). Trimming took 9 bases from V and 3 from J, leaving 19 bases between them. The CDR3 has 15 amino acids. The germline V gene has CDR1 LNHDA and CDR2 SQIVND (reference sequence).

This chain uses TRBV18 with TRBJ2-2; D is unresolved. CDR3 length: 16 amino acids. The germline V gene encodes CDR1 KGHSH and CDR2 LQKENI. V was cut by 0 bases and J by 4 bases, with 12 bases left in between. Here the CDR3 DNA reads TGTGCCAGCTCACCACCAGGTACCCGGGCCACCGGGGAGCTGTTTTTT. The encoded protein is CASSPPGTRATGELFF.

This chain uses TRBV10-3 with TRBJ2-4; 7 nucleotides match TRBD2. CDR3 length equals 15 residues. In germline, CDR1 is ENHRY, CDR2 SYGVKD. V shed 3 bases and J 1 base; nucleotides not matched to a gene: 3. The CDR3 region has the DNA TGTGCCATCAGTGACCGGGGGGAGGCCAAAAACATTCAGTACTTC. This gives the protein CAISDRGEAKNIQYF.

CDR3 loop: CASSDQRGGRRTQYF. DNA of the CDR3: TGTGCCAGCAGCGATCAGCGGGGGGGCCGGAGGACGCAGTATTTT. This chain links TRBV7-2 with TRBJ2-3; TRBD2 aligns across 10 bases. Trimming at V came to 5 bases and at J to 9 bases, leaving 11 bases not matched to a gene. Germline V gene data show CDR1 as SGHTA and CDR2 as FQGNSA. CDR3 length: 15 residues.

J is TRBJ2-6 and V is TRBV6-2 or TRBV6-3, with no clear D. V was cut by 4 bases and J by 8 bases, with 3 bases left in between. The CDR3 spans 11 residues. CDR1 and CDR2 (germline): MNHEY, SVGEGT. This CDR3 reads CASSLPNVLTF. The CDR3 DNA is TGTGCCAGCAGTTTACCCAACGTCCTGACTTTC.

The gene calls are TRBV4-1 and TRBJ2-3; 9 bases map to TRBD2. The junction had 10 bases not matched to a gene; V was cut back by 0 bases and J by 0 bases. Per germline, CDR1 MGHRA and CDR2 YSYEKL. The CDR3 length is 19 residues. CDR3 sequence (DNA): TGCGCCAGCAGCCAAGATCAGCGGGGGGACCTTTCTAGCACAGATACGCAGTATTTT. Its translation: CASSQDQRGDLSSTDTQYF.

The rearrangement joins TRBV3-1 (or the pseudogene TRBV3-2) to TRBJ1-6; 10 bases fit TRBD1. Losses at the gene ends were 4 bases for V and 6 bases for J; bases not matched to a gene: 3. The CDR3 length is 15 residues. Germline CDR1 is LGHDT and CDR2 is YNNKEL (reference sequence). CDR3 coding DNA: TGTGCCAGCAGCCGAGGGGACAGGGGTAATTCACCCCTCCACTTT. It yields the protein CASSRGDRGNSPLHF.

The CDR3 loop reads CASTGAPEGGDNSPLHF. CDR3 nucleotide sequence: TGTGCCAGCACCGGAGCCCCAGAAGGGGGCGATAATTCACCCCTCCACTTT. The chain combines TRBV5-4 with TRBJ1-6; 7 bases are a match to TRBD1. Germline lookup yields CDR1 SGHNT and CDR2 YYREEE (reference sequence). V lost 6 bases, J lost 5 bases, and 14 bases stayed unmatched. CDR3 length: 17 residues.

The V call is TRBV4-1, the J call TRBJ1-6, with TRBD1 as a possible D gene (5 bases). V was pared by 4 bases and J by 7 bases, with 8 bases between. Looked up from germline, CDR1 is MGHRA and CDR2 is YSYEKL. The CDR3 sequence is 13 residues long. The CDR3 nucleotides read TGCGCCAGCAGCCCGACAGAAAATTCACCCCTCCACTTT. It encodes CASSPTENSPLHF.

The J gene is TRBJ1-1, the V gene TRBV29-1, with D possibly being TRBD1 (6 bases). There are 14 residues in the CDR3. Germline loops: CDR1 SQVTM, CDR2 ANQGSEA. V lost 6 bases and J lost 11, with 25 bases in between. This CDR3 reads CSVALGGLDGWAFF. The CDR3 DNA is TGCAGCGTCGCACTGGGGGGCCTAGATGGGTGGGCTTTCTTT.

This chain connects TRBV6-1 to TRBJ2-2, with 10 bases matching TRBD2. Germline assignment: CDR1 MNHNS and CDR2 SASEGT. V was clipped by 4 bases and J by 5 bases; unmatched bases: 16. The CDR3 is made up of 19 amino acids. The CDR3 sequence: CASSGTSGVLSLGTGELFF. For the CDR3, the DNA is TGTGCCAGCAGTGGAACTAGCGGGGTGCTATCCTTGGGGACCGGGGAGCTGTTTTTT.

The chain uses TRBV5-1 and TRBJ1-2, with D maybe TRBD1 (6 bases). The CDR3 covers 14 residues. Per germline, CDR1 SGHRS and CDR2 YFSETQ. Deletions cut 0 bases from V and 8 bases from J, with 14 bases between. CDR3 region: CASSLAQGLGGYTF. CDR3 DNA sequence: TGCGCCAGCAGCTTGGCACAGGGCTTGGGCGGCTACACCTTC. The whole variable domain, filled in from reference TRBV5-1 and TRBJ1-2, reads KAGVTQTPRYLIKTRGQQVTLSCSPISGHRSVSWYQQTPGQGLQFLFEYFSETQRNKGNFPGRFSGRQFSNSRSEMNVSTLELGDSALYLCASSLAQGLGGYTFGSGTRLTVV.

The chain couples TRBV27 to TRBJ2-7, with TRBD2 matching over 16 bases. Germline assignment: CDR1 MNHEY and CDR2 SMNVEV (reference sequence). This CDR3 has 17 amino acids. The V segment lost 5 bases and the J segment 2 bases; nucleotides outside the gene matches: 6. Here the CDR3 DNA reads TGTGCCAGCAGTCCTGGGACTAGCGGGAGGGTGACCTACGAGCAGTACTTC. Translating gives CASSPGTSGRVTYEQYF.